Here is one T cell receptor beta chain with its context. Germline CDR1 and CDR2: LNHDA and SQIVND (reference sequence). V lost 3 bases, J lost 6 bases, and 6 bases stayed unmatched. The CDR3 is 14 residues long. These data originate in a study of identical twins' blood T cells. Study-wide context: Approximately 50 million reads covered about six alpha-chain and about six beta-chain libraries.

TCR cDNA libraries came from RNA via a modified published protocol. Both ends of each TCR cDNA library bore sample-specific barcodes. In the source study's methods: Each donor had about 95,000 to nearly 550,000 clonotypes. In TCRdb, the 5' RACE reads were re-called with MiXCR into one record per CDR3 protein. TCRdb's processing, not the study's, gives the V and J calls here. The top ten clones hold roughly 5.5% of a sample with 350,000 to 400,000 distinct CDR3 sequences, roughly 31% of them seen once. The receptor's source is a woman aged 18 to 55 in good health. This chain joins TRBV19 and TRBJ1-2; 8 bases fit TRBD1. Sequenced input: PBMCs. The CDR3 DNA is TGTGCCAGTAGTATGCAGGGGGCGTCGGATGGCTACACCTTC. Protein sequence: CASSMQGASDGYTF. Full variable domain (missing parts from reference TRBV19 and TRBJ1-2): DGGITQSPKYLFRKEGQNVTLSCEQNLNHDAMYWYRQDPGQGLRLIYYSQIVNDFQKGDIAEGYSVSREKKESFPLTVTSAQKNPTAFYLCASSMQGASDGYTFGSGTRLTVV.